A single sample is the source of the 31 T cell receptor beta chains below, sequenced in a study of blood T cells in healthy people across ages. Combining a sample-barcoded 5' primer with a J-beta primer mix, a second PCR ran for roughly 7 to 12 cycles. Each CDR3 protein is one row after TCRdb ran MiXCR on the 5' RACE reads. The sample consists of about 840,000 distinct CDR3 sequences, 25% to 30% of them appearing once. These sequences were also reported in another study, on T cells of mothers and their children.

Sequenced: blood. These receptors were obtained from a woman aged 40 to 50 in good health.

As regards this clonotype: This clone may be a read error of a much larger clone one base away. V and J are TRBV28 and TRBJ2-1; the match to TRBD2 covers 11 bases. The CDR3 contains 16 residues. V was pared by 10 bases and J by 5 bases, with 13 bases of the junction left unmatched. CDR1 MDHEN and CDR2 SYDVKM come from the germline V gene. The CDR3, as DNA: TGTGCCACACGAAGGGCTAGCGGGGGGAGGAACAATGAGCAGTTCTTC. Encoded protein: CATRRASGGRNNEQFF. The full variable domain, rest sourced from reference TRBV28 and TRBJ2-1, is DVKVTQSSRYLVKRTGEKVFLECVQDMDHENMFWYRQDPGLGLRLIYFSYDVKMKEKGDIPEGYSVSREKKERFSLILESASTNQTSMYLCATRRASGGRNNEQFFGPGTRLTVL.

This clonotype was detected a few times. V is TRBV21-1 and J is TRBJ1-2; the table names TRBD1, a call not compared with the DNA. TRBV21-1 is shown as a pseudogene. This CDR3 spans 16 amino acids. CDR3 protein: CASSKEAGGAGYGYTF. CDR3 DNA: TGTGCCAGCAGCAAAGAGGCGGGGGGCGCCGGCTATGGCTACACCTTC.

J is TRBJ1-2 and V is TRBV20-1, with 10 bases aligning to TRBD1. J gave up 6 bases and V 0 bases, and 10 bases lay outside the gene matches. From germline, CDR1 is DFQATT and CDR2 SNEGSKA (reference sequence). The CDR3 runs to 16 residues. The CDR3 DNA sequence: TGCAGTGCTAGAGATCCCGACGGGGACAGGGGCCATGGCTACACCTTC. Its protein product is CSARDPDGDRGHGYTF.

The chain uses TRBV7-2 and TRBJ1-1; a weak D match, TRBD1 (5 bases). Germline V gene data show CDR1 as SGHTA and CDR2 as FQGNSA. The V end was cut by 2 bases, the J end by 11 bases, with 12 bases between. The length of the CDR3 is 12 residues. Here the CDR3 DNA reads TGTGCCAGCAGCTTAAGAGGGGTACGGGCTTTCTTT. Translating it yields CASSLRGVRAFF.

The rearrangement joins TRBV28 to TRBJ1-2; 8 bases fit TRBD1. In germline, CDR1 is MDHEN, CDR2 SYDVKM. This CDR3 is 13 amino acids long. Trimming at V came to 5 bases and at J to 8 bases, leaving 7 bases not matched to a gene. The CDR3 loop is CASSNFRGRGYTF. CDR3 in DNA: TGTGCCAGCAGTAACTTCAGGGGGCGAGGCTACACCTTC.

Concerning this clonotype itself: The junction departs from the called germline gene at one end, perhaps through a read error. The chain is built from TRBV3-1 and TRBJ2-7; 7 nucleotides agree with TRBD2. The DNA end lines up better with TRBJ2-5; the J call may be wrong. The length of the CDR3 is 16 residues. Germline V gives CDR1 LGHDT, CDR2 YNNKEL (reference sequence). CDR3 residues: CVSSQATGRRQETQYF. In DNA form, the CDR3 reads TGTGTCAGCAGCCAAGCCACCGGGAGGAGACAAGAGACCCAGTACTTC.

This clonotype showed up just a few times. V usage is TRBV28 and J usage is TRBJ1-1; D might be TRBD1 (5 bases). CDR1 is MDHEN and CDR2 is SYDVKM in the germline V gene. The germline V and J ends were trimmed by 2 bases and 0 bases, with 16 bases remaining between them. The CDR3 consists of 17 residues. The CDR3 DNA follows: TGTGCCAGCAGTTTACGCCCCTCGGCAGGGCTGAACACTGAAGCTTTCTTT. This sequence encodes CASSLRPSAGLNTEAFF.

This chain links TRBV7-8 with TRBJ1-2; no firm D call. The CDR3 has 19 amino acids. The germline gives CDR1 SGHVS, CDR2 FQNEAQ. Trimming removed 4 bases from V and 7 bases from J, with 31 bases in between. Here the CDR3 reads CASSSHDGDYGETRSGYTF. The DNA for the CDR3 is TGTGCCAGCAGCTCCCACGACGGGGATTACGGTGAGACTAGGAGTGGCTACACCTTC. Full variable domain (rest looked up from reference TRBV7-8 and TRBJ1-2): GAGVSQSPRYKVAKRGQDVALRCDPISGHVSLFWYQQALGQGPEFLTYFQNEAQLDKSGLPSDRFFAERPEGSVSTLKIQRTQQEDSAVYLCASSSHDGDYGETRSGYTFGSGTRLTVV.

The chain combines TRBV27 with TRBJ2-3, with D tentatively TRBD2 (5 bases). CDR1 is MNHEY, CDR2 SMNVEV, per germline (reference sequence). Trimming cost V 7 bases and J 4 bases, with 18 bases left between them. CDR3 length: 15 residues. CDR3 protein: CASMEVGSGADTQYF. Here the CDR3 DNA reads TGTGCCAGCATGGAAGTGGGGAGTGGAGCAGATACGCAGTATTTT.

This chain connects TRBV20-1 to TRBJ1-3; D uncertain. Trimming left V 5 bases short and J 0 bases short, with 8 bases between. From germline, CDR1 is DFQATT and CDR2 SNEGSKA (reference sequence). The CDR3 extends over 13 amino acids. The CDR3 nucleotides are TGCAGTGCTCGGACGGGCTCTGGAAACACCATATATTTT. Translating gives CSARTGSGNTIYF.

As regards this clonotype: Germline and junction disagree at one end, which may indicate a read error. The genes are TRBV5-1 and TRBJ1-1, with D possibly TRBD1 on 5 matching bases. CDR3 length: 13 residues. Germline loops: CDR1 SGHRS, CDR2 YFSETQ. The CDR3 reads CAGSLGGDSEAFF. For the CDR3, the DNA is TGCGCCGGCAGCTTGGGAGGGGACTCTGAAGCTTTCTTT.

CDR3 DNA sequence: TGTGCCAGCAGGGGGGGGTCTGGGAACACTGAAGCTTTCTTT. Residues: CASRGGSGNTEAFF. This chain links TRBV27 with TRBJ1-1; possible D gene TRBD1, 5 bases. Trimming left V 6 bases short and J 1 base short, with 12 bases between. CDR1 and CDR2 (germline): MNHEY, SMNVEV (reference sequence). The CDR3 contains 14 residues.

The CDR3 DNA follows: TGTGCCAGCAGCGCTGGGACTAGATACAATGAGCAGTTCTTC. Translating gives CASSAGTRYNEQFF. This sequence joins TRBV7-2 and TRBJ2-1; 8 bases are shared with TRBD2. V was pared by 5 bases and J by 4 bases, with 4 bases of the junction left unmatched. CDR3 length: 14 amino acids. Germline V lookup: CDR1 SGHTA, CDR2 FQGNSA.

V gene TRBV6-2 or TRBV6-3 combines with J gene TRBJ2-3; the D is unclear. The CDR3 length is 14 residues. Looked up from germline, CDR1 is MNHEY and CDR2 is SVGEGT. Trimming removed 6 bases at V and 4 bases at J, with 14 bases between. Written as DNA, the CDR3 is TGTGCCAGCAGAACGGACCCAGTAGCAGATACGCAGTATTTT. As protein: CASRTDPVADTQYF.

The sample holds a few counts of this clonotype. A read error may produce the germline difference seen at one junction end. The chain employs TRBV29-1 and TRBJ1-2; TRBD1 matches at 7 bases. CDR3 size: 11 residues. Germline lookup yields CDR1 SQVTM and CDR2 ANQGSEA. The CDR3 loop is CSVYRGHGNTF. The CDR3 DNA reads TGCAGCGTTTACAGGGGACATGGCAACACCTTC. The whole variable domain, filled in from reference TRBV29-1 and TRBJ1-2, reads SAVISQKPSRDICQRGTSLTIQCQVDSQVTMMFWYRQQPGQSLTLIATANQGSEATYESGFVIDKFPISRPNLTFSTLTVSNMSPEDSSIYLCSVYRGHGNTFGSGTRLTVV.

This clonotype was seen only a few times. The chain joins TRBV29-1 to TRBJ2-2, with D possibly TRBD1 on 5 matching bases. Germline V gives CDR1 SQVTM, CDR2 ANQGSEA. The CDR3 covers 14 residues. The ends were cut back, 6 bases at V and 6 bases at J, with 17 bases in the middle. The CDR3 sequence is CSVVRSTVSGELFF. The CDR3 DNA follows: TGCAGCGTGGTCCGATCGACAGTCTCCGGGGAGCTGTTTTTT.

A remark on this clonotype: This may be a read error: a much more frequent sequence differs by one nucleotide. V is TRBV5-1 and J is TRBJ2-5, with D tentatively TRBD1 or TRBD2 (5 bases each). The J call may be mistaken, given a closer DNA end match to TRBJ2-1. The CDR3 sequence is 15 residues long. CDR1 and CDR2 (germline): SGHRS, YFSETQ. The DNA for the CDR3 is TGCGCCAGCAGCTTGGCCCCAGGGACCCAAGAGACCCAGTTCTTC. Protein product: CASSLAPGTQETQFF.

This clonotype occurred a few times. The chain couples TRBV4-1 to TRBJ1-4; tentatively, D is TRBD1 (5 bases). Germline assignment: CDR1 MGHRA and CDR2 YSYEKL. There are 17 residues in the CDR3. Trimming pared 0 bases from V and 0 bases from J, leaving 11 bases between. As DNA, the CDR3 is TGCGCCAGCAGCCAAGATTGGGGGGGTGCAACTAATGAAAAACTGTTTTTT. As protein: CASSQDWGGATNEKLFF.

The chain recombines TRBV13 with TRBJ2-7; possibly TRBD1 for D (6 bases). CDR1 PRHDT and CDR2 FYEKMQ come from the germline V gene (reference sequence). The length of the CDR3 is 16 residues. Between the trimmed V and J ends, which lost 2 bases and 7 bases, there was a span of 21 bases. The CDR3 region has the DNA TGTGCCAGCAGCTTATTCCGGCCGAACGCCAGGGGAGAGCAGTACTTC. It encodes CASSLFRPNARGEQYF.

A few counts support this clonotype. This CDR3 reads CASSSVAEAFF. CDR3 sequence (DNA): TGTGCCAGCAGCTCAGTCGCTGAAGCTTTCTTT. V and J are TRBV7-9 and TRBJ1-1; no clear D. This CDR3 spans 11 amino acids. Germline V gene sequence: CDR1 SEHNR, CDR2 FQNEAQ (reference sequence). The V end lost 4 bases, the J end lost 6 bases, and 6 bases lay between the germline ends.

The rearrangement links TRBV20-1 to TRBJ1-5, with a possible D match to TRBD1 (5 bases). Trimming cost V 8 bases and J 3 bases, with 17 bases left between them. Germline CDR1 reads DFQATT; CDR2 reads SNEGSKA (reference sequence). The CDR3 contains 14 residues. The CDR3 protein is CSTDGQPLNQPQHF. CDR3 nucleotides: TGCAGTACCGACGGACAACCGCTCAATCAGCCCCAGCATTTT.

This clonotype came up a few times. This sequence joins TRBV6-5 and TRBJ2-7; D may be TRBD2 (6 bases). Trimming left V 2 bases short and J 4 bases short, with 12 bases between. CDR1 is MNHEY and CDR2 is SVGAGI in the germline V gene. The CDR3 contains 14 residues. CDR3 DNA sequence: TGTGCCAGCAGTTACGGGACTGAGAAATACGAGCAGTACTTC. Translated, it gives CASSYGTEKYEQYF.

This clonotype showed up just a few times. Possible read error: a much larger clone is one base away. The chain uses TRBV29-1 and TRBJ2-1; TRBD1 matches at 9 bases. In germline, CDR1 is SQVTM, CDR2 ANQGSEA. The CDR3 contains 12 residues. CDR3: CSVGTGTNGQFF. In nucleotides, the CDR3 is TGCAGCGTGGGGACAGGGACCAATGGGCAGTTCTTC.

The DNA of the CDR3 is TGTGCCAGCAGCCCCCCGGTAGGTCAGCTCTTCGGGGATACGCAGTATTTT. This codes for CASSPPVGQLFGDTQYF. The chain carries TRBV9 and TRBJ2-3, with unresolved D. Looked up from germline, CDR1 is SGDLS and CDR2 is YYNGEE. The CDR3 is 17 amino acids. V was clipped by 4 bases and J by 6 bases, with 24 bases between them. The whole variable domain, remainder taken from reference TRBV9 and TRBJ2-3, is DSGVTQTPKHLITATGQRVTLRCSPRSGDLSVYWYQQSLDQGLQFLIQYYNGEERAKGNILERFSAQQFPDLHSELNLSSLELGDSALYFCASSPPVGQLFGDTQYFGPGTRLTVL.

This clonotype was counted at least ten times. The chain has TRBV30 and TRBJ2-6; no clear D. The CDR3 contains 13 residues. Germline values: CDR1 GTSNPN, CDR2 SVGIG (reference sequence). V lost 2 bases and J lost 0, with 2 bases in between. The CDR3 DNA reads TGTGCCTGGAGTAGCTCTGGGGCCAACGTCCTGACTTTC. This gives the protein CAWSSSGANVLTF.

The table lists this clonotype with a few counts. This chain joins TRBV20-1 and TRBJ1-6; perhaps TRBD1 as D (6 bases). The length of the CDR3 is 16 residues. The V gene's germline CDR1 is DFQATT and CDR2 SNEGSKA (reference sequence). The ends were cut back, 3 bases at V and 2 bases at J, with 14 bases in the middle. CDR3 in DNA: TGCAGTGCTAGCGATTCAGGGGATGCCTATAATTCACCCCTCCACTTT. Protein sequence: CSASDSGDAYNSPLHF.

This clonotype was observed many times. The chain uses TRBV6-1 and TRBJ2-1; 13 positions match TRBD2. This CDR3 is 15 amino acids long. Germline V CDR1 and CDR2: MNHNS, SASEGT. The ends lost 6 bases at V and 7 bases at J; junction bases unmatched: 6. This chain's CDR3 is CASRAGTSGVNEQFF. As DNA, the CDR3 is TGTGCCAGCAGAGCCGGGACTAGCGGGGTGAATGAGCAGTTCTTC.

With respect to this clonotype: At one end the junction does not follow the germline gene, possibly because of a read error. J is TRBJ2-3 and V is TRBV6-5; D may be TRBD1 (6 bases). Per germline, CDR1 MNHEY and CDR2 SVGAGI. The CDR3 totals 15 residues. Written as DNA, the CDR3 is TGTGCCAGCAAGGGGGATTGGGCCACCACAGATGCGCAGTATTTT. It encodes CASKGDWATTDAQYF.

The chain recombines TRBV7-9 with TRBJ1-2; a possible D gene is TRBD1 (6 bases). V lost 4 bases and J lost 4, with 19 bases in between. Germline assignment: CDR1 SEHNR and CDR2 FQNEAQ (reference sequence). The CDR3 covers 16 residues. The CDR3 spells CASSSAVGGLIYGYTF. The CDR3 DNA reads TGTGCCAGCAGCTCGGCCGTGGGGGGGCTCATCTATGGCTACACCTTC.

This clonotype was seen repeatedly, ten times or more. The gene calls are TRBV7-8 and TRBJ2-1; 11 bases are a match to TRBD1. The germline V gene has CDR1 SGHVS and CDR2 FQNEAQ. Trimming took 0 bases from V and 4 from J; bases not matched to a gene: 2. This CDR3 is built from 16 residues. Written as DNA, the CDR3 is TGTGCCAGCAGCTTAGCGTGGGACAGGGGGTACAATGAGCAGTTCTTC. Translated: CASSLAWDRGYNEQFF.

A word on this clonotype: The CDR3 carries no conserved terminal phenylalanine or tryptophan, so it likely arises from a read error. The chain joins TRBV29-1 to TRBJ1-1, with a possible D match to TRBD1 (5 bases). The CDR3 covers 13 residues. The germline V gene encodes CDR1 SQVTM and CDR2 ANQGSEA. Written as DNA, the CDR3 is TGCAGCGTCGACACAGGAACGAACACTGAGGCTTTCTTA. Protein product: CSVDTGTNTEAFL.